One sample yielded the 14 T cell receptor beta chains listed below, sequenced in a study of siplizumab effects on memory and regulatory T cells. Sequenced by immunoSEQ multiplex PCR; TCRdb stores in-frame clones only, minus some. This table has roughly 100,000 clones, under 95% appearing once. Sequences were obtained from CD8+ T cells sorted from blood. The receptors stem from a human donor in good health.

The chain has TRBV29-1 and TRBJ1-1, with no clear D. This CDR3 contains 12 residues. V was trimmed by 5 bases and J by 3 bases, leaving 10 bases between them. Germline CDR1 SQVTM, CDR2 ANQGSEA. The CDR3, as DNA: TGCAGCGTTAGGGCGGCGGACACTGAAGCTTTCTTT. It specifies CSVRAADTEAFF.

Turning to this clone: The sample holds other DNA sequences that translate to the same CDR3. The chain carries TRBV7-9 and TRBJ1-1; D possibly corresponds to TRBD1 (6 bases). V gave up 2 bases and J gave up 5 bases, with 6 bases separating them. Germline assignment: CDR1 SEHNR and CDR2 FQNEAQ (reference sequence). The CDR3 spans 12 residues. The CDR3 DNA is TGTGCCAGCAGCTTAACAGGGACTGAAGCTTTCTTT. This codes for CASSLTGTEAFF. Complete variable domain (other parts from reference TRBV7-9 and TRBJ1-1): DTGVSQNPRHKITKRGQNVTFRCDPISEHNRLYWYRQTLGQGPEFLTYFQNEAQLEKSRLLSDRFSAERPKGSFSTLEIQRTEQGDSAMYLCASSLTGTEAFFGQGTRLTVV.

The V gene is TRBV9, the J gene TRBJ2-7; no reliable D call. Germline values: CDR1 SGDLS, CDR2 YYNGEE. This CDR3 contains 13 residues. Trimming left V 0 bases short and J 7 bases short, with 11 bases between. Here the CDR3 reads CASSVGVVGEQYF. In DNA, the CDR3 is TGTGCCAGCAGCGTAGGGGTCGTGGGAGAGCAGTACTTC.

The chain links TRBV7-6 to TRBJ2-2, with TRBD1 matching 8 bases. Trimming cost V 6 bases and J 4 bases; bases outside gene matches: 4. The CDR3 is 14 amino acids. The V gene's germline CDR1 is SGHVS and CDR2 FNYEAQ. The CDR3 spells CASRGQGGTGELFF. CDR3 sequence (DNA): TGTGCCAGCAGAGGACAGGGAGGCACCGGGGAGCTGTTTTTT.

The V call is TRBV20-1, the J call TRBJ2-3; TRBD2 matches 7 bases. This CDR3 is 11 amino acids long. Trimming removed 5 bases from V and 14 bases from J; junction bases left unmatched: 10. Germline assignment: CDR1 DFQATT and CDR2 SNEGSKA (reference sequence). The CDR3 spells CSAATSAPGYF. CDR3 nucleotides: TGCAGTGCTGCCACTAGCGCCCCGGGGTATTTT.

V and J are TRBV6-5 and TRBJ2-5; perhaps TRBD2 as D (5 bases). V was clipped by 5 bases and J by 3 bases, with 13 bases between them. Germline assignment: CDR1 MNHEY and CDR2 SVGAGI. The CDR3 is 14 amino acids. The CDR3 is CASSPLRREETQYF. CDR3 in DNA: TGTGCCAGCAGTCCATTAAGGCGGGAAGAGACCCAGTACTTC.

This chain connects TRBV5-8 to TRBJ2-7; D possibly corresponds to TRBD1 (6 bases). The germline gives CDR1 SGHTS, CDR2 YDEGEE. Trimming left V 9 bases short and J 3 bases short, with 16 bases between. The CDR3 sequence is 13 residues long. CDR3 sequence (DNA): TGTGCCAACGCCCCAGGGGAGTACTACGAGCAGTACTTC. It is translated as CANAPGEYYEQYF.

V is TRBV7-9 and J is TRBJ2-4; D remains ambiguous. Germline V gene sequence: CDR1 SEHNR, CDR2 FQNEAQ (reference sequence). The CDR3 loop spans 17 amino acids. Trimming removed 5 bases at V and 0 bases at J, with 17 bases between. The CDR3 region has the DNA TGTGCCAGCAGCCAATCCTACGGTAGCCTAGCCAAAAACATTCAGTACTTC. Its protein product is CASSQSYGSLAKNIQYF. Full variable domain (missing parts from reference TRBV7-9 and TRBJ2-4): DTGVSQNPRHKITKRGQNVTFRCDPISEHNRLYWYRQTLGQGPEFLTYFQNEAQLEKSRLLSDRFSAERPKGSFSTLEIQRTEQGDSAMYLCASSQSYGSLAKNIQYFGAGTRLSVL.

J is TRBJ2-1 and V is TRBV6-1; TRBD2 agrees at 7 bases. The CDR3 loop spans 14 amino acids. The trim removed 7 bases at V and 4 bases at J, leaving 7 bases unmatched. Germline CDR1 is MNHNS and CDR2 is SASEGT. CDR3 DNA: TGTGCCAGCAAACCGGGTAGCGGGTACAATGAGCAGTTCTTC. It yields the protein CASKPGSGYNEQFF.

This chain links TRBV9 with TRBJ1-4; D perhaps matches TRBD1 (5 bases). The CDR3 has 16 amino acids. Trimming removed 0 bases at V and 4 bases at J, with 13 bases between. Germline values: CDR1 SGDLS, CDR2 YYNGEE. The CDR3 region has the DNA TGTGCCAGCAGCGTAGGGGCAGGGCAAATTAATGAAAAACTGTTTTTT. Its translation: CASSVGAGQINEKLFF.

This chain links TRBV10-3 with TRBJ2-1, with unresolved D. Germline CDR1 ENHRY, CDR2 SYGVKD. The ends were cut back, 6 bases at V and 10 bases at J, with 13 bases in the middle. CDR3 length: 12 residues. The CDR3: CAIRDPGWEQFF. The CDR3 bases are TGTGCCATCAGGGACCCCGGTTGGGAGCAGTTCTTC.

The rearrangement links TRBV7-6 to TRBJ2-4; the D gene is possibly TRBD1 (6 bases). In germline, CDR1 is SGHVS, CDR2 FNYEAQ. CDR3 length equals 19 residues. Trimming shortened V by 2 bases and J by 0 bases, and 20 bases separated the two germline ends. The CDR3 bases are TGTGCCAGCAGCTTAAATTCGGCAACAGGGTCCGGAGCCAAAAACATTCAGTACTTC. This sequence encodes CASSLNSATGSGAKNIQYF.

The chain combines TRBV5-1 with TRBJ1-5; D gene ambiguous. CDR3 length: 12 amino acids. Trimming left V 8 bases short and J 6 bases short, with 12 bases between. From germline, CDR1 is SGHRS and CDR2 YFSETQ. In DNA form, the CDR3 reads TGCGCCAGGGGCCGAAAAGGTCAGCCCCAGCATTTT. Protein sequence: CARGRKGQPQHF.

This rearrangement joins TRBV11-2 to TRBJ1-4; TRBD1 agrees at 9 bases. V was clipped by 1 base and J by 7 bases; unmatched bases: 7. Germline CDR1 SGHAT, CDR2 FQNNGV. The CDR3 totals 16 residues. The CDR3 nucleotides are TGTGCCAGCAGCTTAGTCCTACAGGGGGCGGGTGAAAAACTGTTTTTT. Protein product: CASSLVLQGAGEKLFF.